This T cell receptor (beta chain) was profiled in a study of T cells in localized non-small cell lung cancer (dated by TCRdb to about 2020). Context from the whole study: The study examined T cell repertoires in under 300 patients with early-stage NSCLC and compared tumors with uninvolved tumor-adjacent lungs. The cohort consisted of 236 treatment-naive NSCLC patients whose localized lung tumors had been resected. NSCLC patients had a mean age of approximately 66 years, and fewer than 150 were male and some 98 female.

TCR beta CDR3 regions were sequenced from DNA using the immunoSEQ Assay. In the original analysis: To compute T cell density, TCR beta template counts were normalized to usable DNA, which was estimated by amplifying housekeeping genes. The preseqR package was used to estimate richness by extrapolating to 400,000 templates for PBMC samples and to 120,000 templates for tissue samples. Clonality was defined as one minus Pielou's evenness. To identify tissue-enriched TCRs, differential abundance testing was run on productive amino-acid clonotypes with a minimum total count of 5 and an alpha of 0.1. The Jaccard Index and the Morisita Overlap Index were used to quantify repertoire overlap between compartments. TCR beta CDR3s were clustered by GLIPH together with public tetramer-defined viral CDR3s, and at least three viral sequences plus V-gene enrichment were required for viral motifs. TCRdb limited this immuneACCESS table to in-frame rearrangements with V and J called. A share of clones is missing; checked studies link under half to unresolved V genes, and the rest is unexplained. V and J calls and clone size follow that table, whereas D and trimming were derived from the DNA. The sample records roughly 39,000 clones, around 86% of which are singletons. 3.5% of the sample rests with the top ten.

At diagnosis, tumor, uninvolved tumor-adjacent lung and peripheral blood were collected and then preserved as a mix of FFPE and fresh-frozen material. For TCR repertoire profiling, blood samples were analyzed in the form of peripheral blood mononuclear cells. This clone was counted a single time. The target of this receptor is not known. No much larger clone exists at a distance of one base, and base qualities are not known. The full study reports these points: A median of about 55 of the top 100 tumor clones were detected in paired uninvolved adjacent lung, and about 29 of these tumor clones were also found among the top 100 clones of the paired uninvolved adjacent lung. Because of the exploratory design, TCR variables were selected using unadjusted p-values without false-discovery rate correction. Because multi-region tumor sequencing was not performed, intratumor heterogeneity could not be ruled out. Higher blood T cell density associated with longer overall survival, while higher adjacent-lung clonality associated with shorter survival. Uninvolved tumor-adjacent lung showed the highest T cell clonality, higher than tumor, which suggests more focused antigenic responses in the adjacent lung.

Based on the germline V gene, the CDR1 and CDR2 sequences are MGHDK and SYGVNS. CDR3 length: 11 amino acids, cysteine to phenylalanine. This entry keeps only the CDR3 DNA: 33 bases, framed from base 1. V is shortened by 6 bases, J by 5 bases, and the region joining them spans 7 bases. The receptor chain draws on TRBV25-1 and TRBJ2-5; the D gene remains uncertain. Sample: peripheral blood, taken before any cancer treatment. This TCR came from a man aged 18 to 49 with stage I lung adenocarcinoma. Here the CDR3 is given as CASSLYETQYF. The nucleotide sequence reads as follows: TGTGCCAGCAGCCTTTATGAGACCCAGTACTTC.